This T cell receptor (beta chain) was sequenced for a study of beta chain features in type 1 diabetes. Sequencing targeted expressed TCRB transcripts, as all isolated RNA had been reverse transcribed. Profiled with immunoSEQ multiplex PCR; TCRdb holds only in-frame clones, not every one. The table has a few hundred thousand clones, over 20% seen once. Study results and limitations: A pattern of fewer insertions and more deletions at VDJ junctions was seen in type 1 diabetes patients. In all four CD4+ subsets, TCRB CDR3 length was significantly, moderately reduced in type 1 diabetes.

In this sample, this clone turned up a few times. The antigen is unknown. The origin of this receptor is a woman aged 40 to 50 with type 1 diabetes. The material sequenced was naive CD4+ T cells from blood.

CDR3 sequence (DNA): TGTGCCAGCAGCGTAGCTCTTGGCGGTTACAATGAGCAGTTCTTC. Translating it yields CASSVALGGYNEQFF. This chain joins TRBV9 and TRBJ2-1; no definite D call. This CDR3 spans 15 amino acids. The V gene's germline CDR1 is SGDLS and CDR2 YYNGEE. V was shortened by 0 bases and J by 4 bases, with 11 bases between the two germline ends.